Following are 12 T cell receptor beta chains from one sample sequenced in a study of siplizumab effects on memory and regulatory T cells (dated by TCRdb to between 2017 and 2020). Libraries were constructed by the immunoSEQ multiplex PCR assay. TCRdb's version of the immuneACCESS table is confined to in-frame rearrangements and falls short of the full clone set. An unresolved V gene accounts for under half of the shortfall where checked; the remainder is of unknown origin. The sample table shows tens of thousands of clones, and about 97% are seen once. The ten biggest clones cover 0.55% to 0.65% of the sample. Source material: naive CD4+ T cells sorted from blood. Per the publication, the cell subset or site label means: unstimulated naive T cells. The receptors derive from a human donor in good health.

The chain combines TRBV7-2 with TRBJ2-3, with TRBD2 matching over 10 bases. Germline assignment: CDR1 SGHTA and CDR2 FQGNSA. The CDR3 sequence is 16 residues long. The V gene end was trimmed by 3 bases and the J gene end by 5 bases; junction bases not matched to a gene: 8. CDR3 coding DNA: TGTGCCAGCAGCTTGAAGCGGGAGGGCCTTGGAGATACGCAGTATTTT. This gives the protein CASSLKREGLGDTQYF.

This chain connects TRBV7-2 to TRBJ2-7; weak D call: TRBD1 (5 bases). V dropped 2 bases and J dropped 6 bases, with 11 bases sitting between them. The CDR3 is made up of 13 amino acids. Germline CDR1 is SGHTA and CDR2 is FQGNSA. Here the CDR3 reads CASSLNGRVEQYF. The CDR3 DNA follows: TGTGCCAGCAGCTTAAACGGCAGGGTCGAGCAGTACTTC.

The chain links TRBV30 to TRBJ2-5, with 8 bases lining up with TRBD2. CDR1 and CDR2 from the germline V gene are GTSNPN and SVGIG (reference sequence). V was pared by 0 bases and J by 1 base, with 4 bases of the junction left unmatched. The CDR3 consists of 15 residues. CDR3 sequence: CAWSVGTSGQETQYF. The CDR3 DNA follows: TGTGCCTGGAGTGTTGGAACTAGCGGCCAAGAGACCCAGTACTTC.

The J gene is TRBJ1-1, the V gene TRBV28; no reliable D call. Germline CDR1 reads MDHEN; CDR2 reads SYDVKM. V lost 2 bases and J 6 bases, leaving 4 bases between the germline ends. The CDR3 contains 11 residues. The CDR3 DNA is TGTGCCAGCAGTTTACAGTCTGAAGCTTTCTTT. It codes for CASSLQSEAFF.

This chain uses TRBV29-1 with TRBJ2-1, with D unresolved. CDR1 and CDR2 from the germline V gene are SQVTM and ANQGSEA. This CDR3 comprises 14 residues. V lost 4 bases and J 3 bases, leaving 13 bases between the germline ends. DNA for the CDR3: TGCAGCGTTGCAGTCGGACGGAGCTACAATGAGCAGTTCTTC. Its translation: CSVAVGRSYNEQFF.

The V call is TRBV11-3, the J call TRBJ1-1, with a possible D match to TRBD1 (5 bases). This CDR3 spans 15 amino acids. The V gene lost 4 bases and the J gene lost 6 bases, with 18 bases spanning the gap. Germline V gene sequence: CDR1 SGHNT, CDR2 YENEEA. CDR3 coding DNA: TGTGCCAGCAGCTCAGCAGGGCGGGGGAGCGCTGAAGCTTTCTTT. Residues: CASSSAGRGSAEAFF.

The rearrangement joins TRBV6-1 to TRBJ1-1, with D unclear. The germline V gene encodes CDR1 MNHNS and CDR2 SASEGT. This CDR3 spans 14 amino acids. The V end was cut by 4 bases, the J end by 3 bases, with 12 bases between. The CDR3 reads CASSASNKDTEAFF. The CDR3 DNA is TGTGCCAGCAGTGCATCGAACAAGGACACTGAAGCTTTCTTT.

This chain joins TRBV10-3 and TRBJ2-1, with 13 bases aligning to TRBD2. Looked up from germline, CDR1 is ENHRY and CDR2 is SYGVKD. This CDR3 region has 17 residues. V was clipped by 7 bases and J by 9 bases; unmatched bases: 15. CDR3 loop: CAIKRAGTSGTVGEQFF. As DNA, the CDR3 is TGTGCCATCAAGCGAGCCGGGACTAGCGGGACGGTGGGTGAGCAGTTCTTC.

The count of this clone is one. J is TRBJ2-1 and V is TRBV28, with 10 bases matching TRBD1. V trimming: 5 bases; J trimming: 9 bases; junction bases outside the gene matches: 13. Germline loops: CDR1 MDHEN, CDR2 SYDVKM. The CDR3 totals 16 residues. CDR3: CASSPPGTGVFFEQFF. The CDR3 DNA reads as TGTGCCAGCAGTCCCCCCGGGACAGGGGTTTTTTTTGAGCAGTTCTTC.

The rearrangement joins TRBV7-2 to TRBJ2-5, with a tentative D call TRBD1 (5 bases). V lost 3 bases and J 4 bases, leaving 12 bases between the germline ends. CDR1 SGHTA and CDR2 FQGNSA come from the germline V gene. The CDR3 runs to 14 residues. The CDR3 DNA sequence: TGTGCCAGCAGCTTGGGGCTACCTCCAGAGACCCAGTACTTC. Residues: CASSLGLPPETQYF.

A few counts support this clone. The genes are TRBV28 and TRBJ1-4; possible D gene TRBD1, 5 bases. V lost 6 bases, J lost 8 bases, and 16 bases lay in between. Germline CDR1 reads MDHEN; CDR2 reads SYDVKM. CDR3 length equals 14 residues. The CDR3 spells CASRTGLGAEKLFF. The CDR3 DNA follows: TGTGCCAGCAGAACGGGACTAGGGGCAGAAAAACTGTTTTTT.

This clone is a singleton in its sample. The rearrangement joins TRBV29-1 to TRBJ1-3, with D perhaps TRBD1 (6 bases). CDR3 size: 15 residues. Trimming cost V 5 bases and J 3 bases, with 17 bases left between them. Germline V gene data show CDR1 as SQVTM and CDR2 as ANQGSEA. The DNA for the CDR3 is TGCAGCGTTTCTGTTACAGGGTTTGGTGGAAACACCATATATTTT. This sequence encodes CSVSVTGFGGNTIYF. The full variable domain, in which reference TRBV29-1 and TRBJ1-3 provide the parts outside the CDR3, is SAVISQKPSRDICQRGTSLTIQCQVDSQVTMMFWYRQQPGQSLTLIATANQGSEATYESGFVIDKFPISRPNLTFSTLTVSNMSPEDSSIYLCSVSVTGFGGNTIYFGEGSWLTVV.